One sample yielded the 4 T cell receptor beta chains listed below, sequenced in a study of shared clonotypes between healthy human individuals. TCRdb's table, derived via immunoSEQ multiplex PCR, lists solely in-frame clones and lacks some. The sample records hundreds of thousands of clones, around 77% being singletons. The sequenced sample consisted of PBMCs. The receptors here all came from a woman aged 40 to 55 in good health. Some clones in this sample may be carry-over from other donors' samples.

The chain employs TRBV9 and TRBJ1-5, with 7 bases lining up with TRBD1. The CDR3 is 14 amino acids. The trim removed 3 bases at V and 7 bases at J, leaving 7 bases unmatched. Germline CDR1 is SGDLS and CDR2 is YYNGEE. The CDR3 DNA is TGTGCCAGCAGCGAACAGGGGTCCGGGCAGCCCCAGCATTTT. Its protein is CASSEQGSGQPQHF.

A single count supports this clone. This sequence joins TRBV28 and TRBJ2-3; D is unclear. Trimming cost V 5 bases and J 1 base, with 16 bases left between them. CDR3 length: 16 amino acids. Per germline, CDR1 MDHEN and CDR2 SYDVKM. The CDR3 DNA reads as TGTGCCAGCAGTCCGCGGTCCTCCTTAGGCACAGATACGCAGTATTTT. Encoded protein: CASSPRSSLGTDTQYF.

This chain uses TRBV14 with TRBJ1-1; D call uncertain. The length of the CDR3 is 13 residues. V lost 5 bases and J lost 4, with 11 bases in between. The V gene's germline CDR1 is SGHDN and CDR2 FVKESK. This CDR3 is CASSWTEVTEAFF. In DNA, the CDR3 is TGTGCCAGCAGCTGGACCGAGGTCACTGAAGCTTTCTTT.

The gene calls are TRBV15 and TRBJ1-5, with a tentative D call TRBD1 (5 bases). The CDR3 is 16 residues long. CDR1 is LNHNV, CDR2 YYDKDF, per germline (reference sequence). V dropped 0 bases and J dropped 7 bases, with 16 bases sitting between them. CDR3 sequence reads: CATSRDKAGNLQPQHF. The CDR3 bases are TGTGCCACCAGCAGAGATAAGGCAGGGAACCTCCAGCCCCAGCATTTT.